This T cell receptor (beta chain) was identified during a study of T cells in Graves' hyperthyroidism and ophthalmopathy. TCR beta CDR3 regions were amplified from RNA transcripts. HTBI primers drove first-round RT-PCR of the TCR CDR3. TCRdb analysed the multiplex PCR reads with MiXCR anew, one entry per CDR3 protein. Altogether under 400,000 distinct CDR3 sequences are present, under 15% being singletons, with the ten largest covering 9.2%. CDR1 is SGDLS and CDR2 is YYNGEE in the germline V gene. The V gene lost 0 bases and the J gene lost 2 bases, with 8 bases spanning the gap. This CDR3 contains 14 residues. This clonotype has at least ten counts.

The chain recombines TRBV9 with TRBJ1-2; no clear D. Sequenced sample: blood. The receptor was isolated from a woman under 30 with Graves' hyperthyroidism. CDR3 nucleotides: TGTGCCAGCAGCGTAGGGGCTGGGAACTATGGCTACACCTTC. Its translation is CASSVGAGNYGYTF. The whole variable domain, filled in from reference TRBV9 and TRBJ1-2, reads DSGVTQTPKHLITATGQRVTLRCSPRSGDLSVYWYQQSLDQGLQFLIQYYNGEERAKGNILERFSAQQFPDLHSELNLSSLELGDSALYFCASSVGAGNYGYTFGSGTRLTVV.